The rows below give T cell receptor beta chains drawn from one sample of a study of shared clonotypes between healthy human individuals. Libraries were prepared by immunoSEQ multiplex PCR; TCRdb keeps only in-frame clonotypes and omits some of them. This table holds about 2 million clones, 85% to 95% found once. Input material: naive CD4+ T cells sorted from blood. These receptors were collected from a young man in good health. The CDR3 runs from the conserved cysteine through the conserved F or W. The D gene is left open where the match is weak. Expanded clones are given a class, and other clones once, few, many or no size at all.

size	V	D	J	CDR3	DNA
.	TRBV5-1	.	TRBJ1-2	CASSFGQNYGYTF	TGCGCCAGCAGCTTTGGACAGAACTATGGCTACACCTTC
once	TRBV10-1	TRBD1	TRBJ2-1	CASWGQGINEQFF	TGCGCCAGCTGGGGACAGGGGATAAATGAGCAGTTCTTC
.	TRBV15	.	TRBJ2-7	CATRAGRDLDEQYF	TGTGCCACCAGGGCGGGCAGGGACCTCGACGAGCAGTACTTC
.	TRBV4-1	.	TRBJ1-6	CASSQYAGTPSSYNSPLHF	TGCGCCAGCAGCCAGTACGCGGGGACTCCATCCTCCTATAATTCACCCCTCCACTTT
.	TRBV6-6	.	TRBJ2-2	CASNSGTANTGELFF	TGTGCCAGCAACTCGGGGACCGCTAACACCGGGGAGCTGTTTTTT
.	TRBV18	TRBD1	TRBJ1-4	CASSPGQGRGEKLFF	TGTGCCAGCTCGCCGGGACAGGGGCGAGGTGAAAAACTGTTTTTT
.	TRBV6-5	.	TRBJ2-7	CASSYDGSYEQYF	TGTGCCAGCAGTTACGACGGTTCCTACGAGCAGTACTTC
.	TRBV9	.	TRBJ2-3	CASSREGTDTQYF	TGTGCCAGCAGCAGAGAGGGCACAGATACGCAGTATTTT
.	TRBV27	TRBD1	TRBJ1-6	CASSPDRGMGSPLHF	TGTGCCAGCAGTCCAGACAGGGGGATGGGTTCACCCCTCCACTTT
.	TRBV4-1	.	TRBJ2-3	CASRLETSTDTQYF	TGCGCCAGTAGACTAGAAACGTCCACAGATACGCAGTATTTT
.	TRBV7-2	TRBD1	TRBJ2-1	CASSPVQGIYNEQFF	TGTGCCAGCAGCCCCGTACAGGGGATTTACAATGAGCAGTTCTTC
once	TRBV19	.	TRBJ1-6	CASREQGGNSPLHF	TGTGCCAGTAGAGAACAAGGCGGTAATTCACCCCTCCACTTT
.	TRBV10-3	TRBD2	TRBJ2-1	CAIRAGDSYNEQFF	TGTGCCATCAGGGCGGGGGACTCCTACAATGAGCAGTTCTTC
.	TRBV2	.	TRBJ2-5	CASNKRPQETQYF	TGTGCCAGCAATAAGCGACCCCAAGAGACCCAGTACTTC
.	TRBV6-5	.	TRBJ1-1	CASSRGEEAFF	TGTGCCAGCAGTAGGGGGGAAGAAGCTTTCTTT
.	TRBV18	.	TRBJ1-3	CASSPREAGNTIYF	TGTGCCAGCTCACCCAGGGAAGCAGGAAACACCATATATTTT
.	TRBV10-3	.	TRBJ1-3	CAIRSGNGNTIYF	TGTGCCATCAGGTCAGGAAATGGAAACACCATATATTTT
.	TRBV11-1	TRBD1	TRBJ2-1	CASSAGTGWDNEQFF	TGTGCCAGCAGCGCCGGGACAGGATGGGACAATGAGCAGTTCTTC
.	TRBV30	.	TRBJ1-1	CAWRIGLDTEAFF	TGTGCCTGGAGAATCGGCCTGGACACTGAAGCTTTCTTT
.	TRBV6-1	.	TRBJ1-5	CASSEGDQPQHF	TGTGCCAGCAGTGAGGGTGATCAGCCCCAGCATTTT
.	TRBV18	TRBD1	TRBJ1-1	CASSPQGVGTEAFF	TGTGCCAGCTCACCGCAGGGGGTGGGGACTGAAGCTTTCTTT
.	TRBV28	TRBD1	TRBJ2-7	CASSLRQGDYEQYF	TGTGCCAGCAGTTTACGACAGGGAGACTACGAGCAGTACTTC
.	TRBV7-8	TRBD2	TRBJ2-1	CASSLVREGLNEQFF	TGTGCCAGCAGCTTAGTGCGGGAGGGCCTCAATGAGCAGTTCTTC
.	TRBV18	TRBD1	TRBJ2-2	CASSPRLTGRNTGELFF	TGTGCCAGCTCACCACGTCTGACAGGGAGAAACACCGGGGAGCTGTTTTTT
.	TRBV2	.	TRBJ1-2	CASSYRDNYGYTF	TGTGCCAGCAGCTACAGGGATAACTATGGCTACACCTTC
.	TRBV5-1	TRBD1	TRBJ1-1	CASSLAGQGYTEAFF	TGCGCCAGCAGCTTGGCGGGACAGGGGTACACTGAAGCTTTCTTT
.	TRBV6-1	.	TRBJ2-1	CASNAGALGNEQFF	TGTGCCAGCAATGCTGGGGCCCTTGGGAATGAGCAGTTCTTC
once	TRBV6-5	.	TRBJ1-2	CASSYGYGYTF	TGTGCCAGCAGTTACGGGTATGGCTACACCTTC